This T cell receptor beta chain was recovered during a study of breast tumors, draining lymph nodes, adjacent tissues (TCRdb year 2016). With respect to the entire study: The study compared TCR beta repertoires across tumor, adjacent nontumor tissue and axillary lymph nodes from breast cancer patients. In human breast cancer, the study set out to assess how tumor, surrounding tissue and draining lymph node repertoires relate to one another and whether T cells might be exchanged between them. Points the paper makes about the study in general: The study presented the conclusion that tumor T cells originate in lymph nodes as consistent with a hypothesis, not as something directly demonstrated. The similarity between tumor and nontumor tissue repertoires was significantly greater in luminal-like breast cancer than in basal-like breast cancer. Tumor T-cell repertoires showed less diversity than lymph node repertoires and more diversity than nontumor tissue repertoires, and tumor T-cell repertoires showed preferential V and J gene usage. The data were considered consistent with the idea that most tumor T cells come from the lymph node and then expand in tumor tissue.

With respect to this clonotype: The antigen it binds to is not known. One base away there is no much larger clone; base qualities are not given.

Data came from an Illumina HiSeq 2000. Multiplex PCR amplification was used to build the TCR beta chain libraries. The amplified TCR beta chain products were analyzed by high-throughput sequencing. TCRdb trimmed public reads at Q25 via fastp, called clones via MiXCR and kept in-frame beta chains. Entries are consolidated by CDR3 protein sequence, retaining the most common genes and DNA. Present in this sample are some 66,000 distinct CDR3 sequences, 57% of which were seen just once. Less than 20% of the sample goes to the ten largest clones. The trim is 2 bases for V and 10 bases for J, with a gap of 12 bases between the germline ends. Based on the germline V gene, the CDR1 and CDR2 sequences are SGHTA and FQGNSA. The CDR3 runs 13 amino acids, cysteine and phenylalanine included. The entry retains the CDR3 DNA only, 39 bases that are in frame from base 1.

The sequenced sample was breast tumor tissue. The V gene is TRBV7-2 and the J gene is TRBJ2-1; TRBD2 is perhaps the D gene, given 5 matching bases. The origin of this receptor is a female donor with breast cancer. Some clones in this sample may be carry-over from other donors' samples. The CDR3 in this case is CASSLSRGSEQFF. In nucleotides, the sequence is TGTGCCAGCAGCTTAAGTAGAGGGTCGGAGCAGTTCTTC.